The 14 T cell receptor beta chains presented below share a single source sample, sequenced in a study of T cells in Graves' hyperthyroidism and ophthalmopathy. RNA transcripts served as the template for amplifying TCR beta CDR3 regions. The primer set for the first-round RT-PCR of the TCR CDR3 was HTBI. In TCRdb, the multiplex PCR reads were re-called with MiXCR into one record per CDR3 protein. The repertoire includes roughly 510,000 distinct CDR3 sequences, 35% to 50% of them detected once, and about two fifths sits in the top ten. Specimen: peripheral blood or thyroid tissue (not recorded which). Source of these receptors: an adult woman with Graves' disease, either hyperthyroidism or ophthalmopathy (not recorded which).

In this sample, this clonotype turned up a few times. A clone one base away is much larger, so this may be a read error. This chain uses TRBV7-2 with TRBJ2-7, with 8 bases that match TRBD2. The germline CDR1 and CDR2 sequences are SGHTA and FQGNSA. The CDR3 length is 14 residues. V gave up 2 bases and J gave up 2 bases; unmatched junction bases: 2. CDR3 sequence reads: CASSLTAGAYEQYF. Here the CDR3 DNA reads TGTGCCAGCAGCTTAACAGCGGGGGCCTACGAGCAGTACTTC.

The chain recombines TRBV12-3 or TRBV12-4 with TRBJ2-3; no firm D call. The CDR3 is 14 amino acids. Trimming removed 0 bases from V and 2 bases from J, with 6 bases in between. The CDR3 region is CASSLAGITDTQYF. CDR3 coding DNA: TGTGCCAGCAGTTTAGCGGGGATCACAGATACGCAGTATTTT.

The DNA for the CDR3 is TGTGCCCAACCACCGGGGCTCCGAAACTACGAGCAGTACTTC. This encodes CAQPPGLRNYEQYF. V usage is TRBV7-8 and J usage is TRBJ2-7, with D perhaps being TRBD1 or TRBD2 (5 bases each). The CDR3 is made up of 14 amino acids. Germline-derived CDR1 and CDR2 are SGHVS and FQNEAQ. Trimming left V 11 bases short and J 3 bases short, with 20 bases between.

At least ten counts were recorded for this clonotype. The chain has TRBV7-2 and TRBJ1-1, with TRBD1 identical over 8 bases. V lost 3 bases to trimming and J lost 4 bases; unmatched junction nucleotides: 4. Germline-derived CDR1 and CDR2 are SGHTA and FQGNSA. This CDR3 is 14 amino acids long. CDR3 in DNA: TGTGCCAGCAGCTTCCAGGACAGGGTCACTGAAGCTTTCTTT. This gives the protein CASSFQDRVTEAFF.

Written as DNA, the CDR3 is TGTGCCAGCATACCGATCTATGGCTACACCTTC. This gives the protein CASIPIYGYTF. The chain uses TRBV7-9 and TRBJ1-2; D remains unclear. Germline CDR1 is SEHNR and CDR2 is FQNEAQ (reference sequence). This CDR3 is built from 11 residues. Between the trimmed V and J ends, which lost 7 bases and 4 bases, there was a span of 7 bases.

This clonotype was detected many times. This chain joins TRBV6-2 or TRBV6-3 and TRBJ2-5, with D possibly TRBD2 on 7 matching bases. Germline CDR1 and CDR2: MNHEY and SVGEGT. Between the trimmed V and J ends, which lost 2 bases and 3 bases, there was a span of 10 bases. The CDR3 sequence is 14 residues long. The CDR3: CASSYGGGEETQYF. DNA of the CDR3: TGTGCCAGCAGTTACGGGGGGGGCGAAGAGACCCAGTACTTC.

On this clonotype itself: As the CDR3 is not closed by the conserved phenylalanine or tryptophan, this likely results from a read error. The chain recombines TRBV7-9 with TRBJ2-7; D might be TRBD1 or TRBD2, each matching 5 bases. Trimming took off 6 bases at V and 2 bases at J, with 17 bases between the two ends. The CDR3 totals 15 residues. Germline lookup yields CDR1 SEHNR and CDR2 FQNEAQ (reference sequence). The CDR3 spells CASSFRGAATYEQYL. In DNA, the CDR3 is TGTGCCAGCAGTTTTAGAGGGGCCGCTACCTACGAGCAGTACCTC.

This chain uses TRBV2 with TRBJ2-7; no reliable D call. CDR3 length: 12 amino acids. Germline lookup yields CDR1 SNHLY and CDR2 FYNNEI. Trimming removed 4 bases at V and 3 bases at J, with 7 bases between. This chain's CDR3 is CASSGAYYEQYF. The CDR3 region has the DNA TGTGCCAGCAGTGGGGCATACTACGAGCAGTACTTC.

The J gene is TRBJ1-3, the V gene TRBV11-2, with TRBD1 as a possible D gene (6 bases). The V end was cut by 5 bases, the J end by 10 bases, with 18 bases between. Germline V lookup: CDR1 SGHAT, CDR2 FQNNGV. CDR3 length: 14 residues. DNA for the CDR3: TGTGCCAGCAGCCACAGAAACAGGGATGGAACCATATATTTT. Translation gives CASSHRNRDGTIYF.

Turning to this clonotype: Germline and junction disagree at one end, which may indicate a read error. The J gene is TRBJ1-1, the V gene TRBV25-1; no definite D call. The CDR3 runs 15 residues. Germline V gene data show CDR1 as MGHDK and CDR2 as SYGVNS. The CDR3 DNA sequence: TGTGCCTGCAGTGCCCAAGGACTGAAGAACACTGAAGCTTTCTTT. This encodes CACSAQGLKNTEAFF. Complete variable domain (other parts from reference TRBV25-1 and TRBJ1-1): EADIYQTPRYLVIGTGKKITLECSQTMGHDKMYWYQQDPGMELHLIHYSYGVNSTEKGDLSSESTVSRIRTEHFPLTLESARPSHTSQYLCACSAQGLKNTEAFFGQGTRLTVV.

This clonotype was detected ten times or more. This chain connects TRBV29-1 to TRBJ2-2; 7 bases are shared with TRBD1. Losses at the gene ends were 4 bases for V and 0 bases for J; bases not matched to a gene: 2. The CDR3 runs 14 residues. CDR1 is SQVTM and CDR2 is ANQGSEA in the germline V gene. CDR3 loop: CSVAGTANTGELFF. The CDR3 nucleotides are TGCAGCGTTGCAGGGACAGCGAACACCGGGGAGCTGTTTTTT.

CDR3 in DNA: TGCAGCGTAACGAGAGGGAGCGCTAATGAAAAACTGTTTTTT. The encoded protein is CSVTRGSANEKLFF. The V and J genes are TRBV29-1 and TRBJ1-4; D is uncertain. Germline V CDR1 and CDR2: SQVTM, ANQGSEA. V lost 6 bases to trimming and J lost 3 bases, with 14 bases between them. The CDR3 has 14 residues.

This clonotype has more than one count but fewer than ten. The gene calls are TRBV29-1 and TRBJ1-1, with a weak D call TRBD1 (5 bases). CDR1 is SQVTM and CDR2 is ANQGSEA in the germline V gene. The V end was cut by 3 bases, the J end by 4 bases, with 12 bases between. This CDR3 contains 13 residues. For the CDR3, the DNA is TGCAGCGTTGATGGGGGGATGAGCACTGAAGCTTTCTTT. Translation: CSVDGGMSTEAFF.

The chain uses TRBV7-9 and TRBJ2-7; weak D call: TRBD1 (6 bases). The V gene lost 1 base and the J gene lost 3 bases, with 13 bases spanning the gap. CDR3 length: 15 amino acids. Germline CDR1 is SEHNR and CDR2 is FQNEAQ (reference sequence). The CDR3 is CASSLGGLVIYEQYF. The CDR3 DNA sequence: TGTGCCAGCAGCTTAGGGGGGCTAGTAATCTACGAGCAGTACTTC. Full variable domain (remainder filled in from reference TRBV7-9 and TRBJ2-7): DTGVSQNPRHKITKRGQNVTFRCDPISEHNRLYWYRQTLGQGPEFLTYFQNEAQLEKSRLLSDRFSAERPKGSFSTLEIQRTEQGDSAMYLCASSLGGLVIYEQYFGPGTRLTVT.